What follows describes a single TCR beta chain. Its antigen remains unknown. This record comes from a study of Ad26.COV2.S vaccination and SARS-CoV-2 variants. The wider study: Donor got 5x10^10 or 1x10^11 viral particles of Ad26.COV2.S. Study-wide results and caveats: Once vaccination had occurred, spike-specific CD8+ and CD4+ T cell responses reportedly showed substantial breadth. The analyses of TCR breadth and depth may have understated the size of total T cell responses.

Regarding treatment: roughly 18 received Ad26.COV2.S at low or high dose, single or two shots; about five received placebo; per-sample allocation not given. Collection of samples fell on day 63 after the first vaccine or placebo injection. V gave up 6 bases and J gave up 4 bases; unmatched junction bases: 8. The germline CDR1 and CDR2 sequences are MNHEY and SMNVEV (reference sequence). The CDR3 loop spans 16 amino acids. Clones were sequenced by immunoSEQ multiplex PCR, and TCRdb holds only the in-frame ones, with some missing. The table shows under 600,000 clones, with 80% to 90% occurring only once.

The starting material was peripheral blood, obtained in a trial of Ad26.COV2.S vaccine versus placebo. The clonotype comes from a person between 18 and 60 years old who received the Ad26.COV2.S COVID-19 vaccine or a placebo. This chain uses TRBV27 with TRBJ2-1; 11 nucleotides align to TRBD2. CDR3 DNA: TGTGCCAGCAGCTCTCCCCGGACTAGCGGGTACAATGAGCAGTTCTTC. Translated: CASSSPRTSGYNEQFF.